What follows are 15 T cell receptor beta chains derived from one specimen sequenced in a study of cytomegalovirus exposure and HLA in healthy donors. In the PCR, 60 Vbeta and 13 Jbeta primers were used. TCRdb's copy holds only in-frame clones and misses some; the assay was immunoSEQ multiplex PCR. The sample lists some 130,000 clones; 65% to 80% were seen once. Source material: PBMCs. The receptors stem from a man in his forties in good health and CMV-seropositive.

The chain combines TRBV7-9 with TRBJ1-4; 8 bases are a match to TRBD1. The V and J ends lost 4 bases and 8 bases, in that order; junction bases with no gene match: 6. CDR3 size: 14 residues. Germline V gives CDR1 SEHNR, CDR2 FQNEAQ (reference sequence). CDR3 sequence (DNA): TGTGCCAGCAGCTCGACAGGGGTAGAGGAAAAACTGTTTTTT. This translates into CASSSTGVEEKLFF.

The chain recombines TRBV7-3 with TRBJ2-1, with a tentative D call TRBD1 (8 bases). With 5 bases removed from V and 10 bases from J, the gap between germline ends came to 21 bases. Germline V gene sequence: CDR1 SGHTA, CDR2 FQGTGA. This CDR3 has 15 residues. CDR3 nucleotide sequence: TGTGCCAGCAGCCCCCAGGGGCGGGGGACAGGAGAGCAGTTCTTC. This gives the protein CASSPQGRGTGEQFF.

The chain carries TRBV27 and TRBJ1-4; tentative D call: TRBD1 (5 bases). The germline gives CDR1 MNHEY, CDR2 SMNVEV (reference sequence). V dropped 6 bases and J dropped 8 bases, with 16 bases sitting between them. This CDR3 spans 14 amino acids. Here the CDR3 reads CASSRRGPREKLFF. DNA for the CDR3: TGTGCCAGCAGCAGAAGGGGTCCGAGGGAAAAACTGTTTTTT.

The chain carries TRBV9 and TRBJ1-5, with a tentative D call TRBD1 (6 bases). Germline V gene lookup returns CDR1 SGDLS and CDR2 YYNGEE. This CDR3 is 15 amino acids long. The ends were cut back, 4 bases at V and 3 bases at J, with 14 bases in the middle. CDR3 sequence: CASSQMAGDNQPQHF. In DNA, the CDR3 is TGTGCCAGCAGCCAGATGGCAGGGGACAATCAGCCCCAGCATTTT.

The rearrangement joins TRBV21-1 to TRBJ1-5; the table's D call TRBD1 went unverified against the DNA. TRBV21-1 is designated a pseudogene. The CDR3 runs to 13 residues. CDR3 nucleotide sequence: TGTGCCAGCAGGATAAGGGGGAATCAGCCCCAGCATTTT. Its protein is CASRIRGNQPQHF.

CDR3 nucleotides: TGTGCCAGCAGCGTAGATCCGGGTTTAGGTCAGCCCCAGCATTTT. Translating it yields CASSVDPGLGQPQHF. V and J are TRBV9 and TRBJ1-5; D gene uncertain. This CDR3 has 15 amino acids. V was pared by 0 bases and J by 6 bases, with 13 bases between. Germline V gene sequence: CDR1 SGDLS, CDR2 YYNGEE. Combining the CDR3 with reference TRBV9 and TRBJ1-5 gives the whole variable domain DSGVTQTPKHLITATGQRVTLRCSPRSGDLSVYWYQQSLDQGLQFLIQYYNGEERAKGNILERFSAQQFPDLHSELNLSSLELGDSALYFCASSVDPGLGQPQHFGDGTRLSIL.

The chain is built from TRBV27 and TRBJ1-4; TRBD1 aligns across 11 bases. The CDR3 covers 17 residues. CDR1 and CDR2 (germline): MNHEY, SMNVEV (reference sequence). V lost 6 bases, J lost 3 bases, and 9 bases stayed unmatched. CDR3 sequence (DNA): TGTGCCAGCAGCGGACTCGGGACAGGGGGTCCTAATGAAAAACTGTTTTTT. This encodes CASSGLGTGGPNEKLFF. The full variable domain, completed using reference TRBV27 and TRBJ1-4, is EAQVTQNPRYLITVTGKKLTVTCSQNMNHEYMSWYRQDPGLGLRQIYYSMNVEVTDKGDVPEGYKVSRKEKRNFPLILESPSPNQTSLYFCASSGLGTGGPNEKLFFGSGTQLSVL.

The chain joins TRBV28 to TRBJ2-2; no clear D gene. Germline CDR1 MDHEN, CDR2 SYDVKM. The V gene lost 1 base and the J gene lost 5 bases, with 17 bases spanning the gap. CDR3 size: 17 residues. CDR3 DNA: TGTGCCAGCAGTTTATCTGCAGGCGAACATTGGACCGGGGAGCTGTTTTTT. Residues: CASSLSAGEHWTGELFF.

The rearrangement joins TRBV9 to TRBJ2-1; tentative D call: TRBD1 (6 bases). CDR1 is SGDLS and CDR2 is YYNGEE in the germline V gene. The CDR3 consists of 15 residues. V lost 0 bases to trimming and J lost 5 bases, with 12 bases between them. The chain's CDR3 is CASSVGPTGNNEQFF. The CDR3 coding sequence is TGTGCCAGCAGCGTAGGCCCCACAGGGAACAATGAGCAGTTCTTC.

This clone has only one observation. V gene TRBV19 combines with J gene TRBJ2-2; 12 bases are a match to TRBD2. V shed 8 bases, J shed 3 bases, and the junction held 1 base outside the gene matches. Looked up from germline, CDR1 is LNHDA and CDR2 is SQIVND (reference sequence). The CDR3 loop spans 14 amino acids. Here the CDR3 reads CASGLAGYTGELFF. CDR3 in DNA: TGTGCCAGTGGACTAGCGGGATACACCGGGGAGCTGTTTTTT.

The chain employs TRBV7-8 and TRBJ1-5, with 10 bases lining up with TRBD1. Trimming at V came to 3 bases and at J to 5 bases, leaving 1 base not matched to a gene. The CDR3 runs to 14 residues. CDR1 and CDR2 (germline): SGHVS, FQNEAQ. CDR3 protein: CASSLDRGYQPQHF. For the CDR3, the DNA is TGTGCCAGCAGCTTGGACAGGGGGTATCAGCCCCAGCATTTT.

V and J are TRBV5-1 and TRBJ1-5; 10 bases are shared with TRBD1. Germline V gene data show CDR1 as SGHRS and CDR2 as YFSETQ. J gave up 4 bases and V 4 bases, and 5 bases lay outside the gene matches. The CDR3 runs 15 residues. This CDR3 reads CASSLGGQGNQPQHF. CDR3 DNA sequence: TGCGCCAGCAGCCTAGGGGGACAGGGGAATCAGCCCCAGCATTTT.

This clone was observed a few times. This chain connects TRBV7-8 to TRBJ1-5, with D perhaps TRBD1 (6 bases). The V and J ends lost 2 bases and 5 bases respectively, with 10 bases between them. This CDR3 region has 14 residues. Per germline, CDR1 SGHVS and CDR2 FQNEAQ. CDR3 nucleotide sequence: TGTGCCAGCAGCTTAAGGGACACCTATCAGCCCCAGCATTTT. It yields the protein CASSLRDTYQPQHF.

CDR3 region: CASSLTTGPREEQFF. CDR3 nucleotides: TGTGCCAGTAGCCTTACAACCGGGCCCAGGGAAGAGCAGTTCTTC. The genes are TRBV19 and TRBJ2-1; D is possibly TRBD1 (5 bases). Germline CDR1 and CDR2: LNHDA and SQIVND (reference sequence). The CDR3 totals 15 residues. V was pared by 6 bases and J by 10 bases, with 22 bases between.

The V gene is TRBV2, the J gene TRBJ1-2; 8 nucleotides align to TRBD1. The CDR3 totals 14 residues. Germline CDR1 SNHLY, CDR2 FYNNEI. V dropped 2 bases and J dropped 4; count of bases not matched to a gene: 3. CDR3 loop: CASSEQGAGYGYTF. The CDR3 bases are TGTGCCAGCAGTGAACAGGGGGCAGGCTATGGCTACACCTTC.